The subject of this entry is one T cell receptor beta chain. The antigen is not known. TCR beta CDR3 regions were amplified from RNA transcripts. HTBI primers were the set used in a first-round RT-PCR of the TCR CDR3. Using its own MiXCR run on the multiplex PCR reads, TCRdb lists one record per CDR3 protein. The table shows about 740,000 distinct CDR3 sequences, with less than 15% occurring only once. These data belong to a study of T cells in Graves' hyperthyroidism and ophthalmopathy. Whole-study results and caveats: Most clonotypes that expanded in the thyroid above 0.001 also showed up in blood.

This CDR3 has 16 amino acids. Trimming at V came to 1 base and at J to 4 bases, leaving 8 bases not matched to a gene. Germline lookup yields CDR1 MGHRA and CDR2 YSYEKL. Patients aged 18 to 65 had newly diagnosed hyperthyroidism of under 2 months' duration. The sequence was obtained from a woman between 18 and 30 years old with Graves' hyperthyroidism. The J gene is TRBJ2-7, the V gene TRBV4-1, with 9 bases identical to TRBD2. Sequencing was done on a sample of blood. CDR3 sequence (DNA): TGCGCCAGCAGCCAAGCCACTAGCGGGTGGAGATACGAGCAGTACTTC. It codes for CASSQATSGWRYEQYF.